This T cell receptor (beta chain) was documented in a study of human T cells and chemical hapten exposure. As handled by the study authors: Sampled TCR counts reached a median of around 94,000 per sample, with values ranging from 23,224 to 690,600. TCRdb redid the calling of the 5' RACE reads with MiXCR, one entry per CDR3 protein. TCRdb assigned the V and J calls; the authors' analysis was not used. Among about 120,000 distinct CDR3 sequences listed, around 20% were seen once. The CDR3 covers 15 residues. Germline CDR1 and CDR2: GTSNPN and SVGIG (reference sequence). The V gene end was trimmed by 5 bases and the J gene end by 1 base; junction bases not matched to a gene: 5. This clonotype has more than one count but fewer than ten. Sequencing started from total RNA isolated from unfractionated whole blood.

This chain uses TRBV30 with TRBJ2-2; 9 bases are a match to TRBD2. This receptor was obtained from a human donor in good health. CDR3 sequence reads: CAWGLAGLNTGELFF. DNA for the CDR3: TGTGCCTGGGGGCTAGCGGGGTTGAACACCGGGGAGCTGTTTTTT.